The 21 T cell receptor beta chains below come from one sample, sequenced in a study of cytomegalovirus exposure and HLA in healthy donors. Measured with immunoSEQ multiplex PCR; TCRdb has only the in-frame clones, and not every one. The table has fewer than 70,000 clones, 75% to 95% seen once. The sequenced sample was PBMCs. All receptors derive from a man between 18 and 29 years old in good health and CMV-seronegative.

The chain couples TRBV27 to TRBJ2-1; D is possibly TRBD1 (6 bases). V was clipped by 6 bases and J by 5 bases, with 23 bases between them. Germline loops: CDR1 MNHEY, CDR2 SMNVEV (reference sequence). CDR3 length equals 17 residues. CDR3 in DNA: TGTGCCAGCAGGGCTAGACAGGCTTTCCACCTTAACAATGAGCAGTTCTTC. It translates to CASRARQAFHLNNEQFF.

This clone is a singleton in its sample. The chain employs TRBV9 and TRBJ1-4; D not resolved. The CDR3 length is 18 residues. Germline CDR1 SGDLS, CDR2 YYNGEE. V gave up 3 bases and J gave up 8 bases, with 26 bases separating them. The chain's CDR3 is CASSASKGGVEATEKLFF. The CDR3 DNA reads as TGTGCCAGCAGCGCGTCGAAGGGAGGCGTCGAAGCCACGGAAAAACTGTTTTTT.

The chain is built from TRBV6-1 and TRBJ1-1; TRBD1 agrees at 12 bases. Germline-derived CDR1 and CDR2 are MNHNS and SASEGT. Trimming took 3 bases from V and 7 from J; bases not matched to a gene: 6. CDR3 length: 15 amino acids. The CDR3 sequence is CASSDGTGGFDEAFF. The DNA for the CDR3 is TGTGCCAGCAGTGACGGGACAGGGGGCTTTGATGAAGCTTTCTTT.

The sample holds one count of this clone. The chain recombines TRBV6-1 with TRBJ2-2, with 8 bases matching TRBD1. The CDR3 runs to 16 residues. After removal of 1 base from V and 7 bases from J, the junction contained 8 bases not matched to a gene. Looked up from germline, CDR1 is MNHNS and CDR2 is SASEGT. The CDR3 region is CASSEGGTGGFGELFF. The CDR3 nucleotides are TGTGCCAGCAGTGAAGGGGGGACAGGCGGTTTCGGGGAGCTGTTTTTT.

The chain carries TRBV6-5 and TRBJ2-5; weak D call: TRBD2 (5 bases). The CDR3 covers 12 residues. V dropped 8 bases and J dropped 5 bases, with 12 bases sitting between them. Germline lookup yields CDR1 MNHEY and CDR2 SVGAGI. The CDR3 DNA reads as TGTGCCAGCCGCGCCCCGGGGGAGACCCAGTACTTC. It is translated as CASRAPGETQYF.

The CDR3 sequence: CASSVDRNYGYTF. The DNA for the CDR3 is TGCGCCAGCAGTGTGGACAGGAACTATGGCTACACCTTC. The rearrangement links TRBV10-2 to TRBJ1-2; 7 nucleotides align to TRBD1. The trim removed 4 bases at V and 2 bases at J, leaving 1 base unmatched. The V gene's germline CDR1 is WSHSY and CDR2 SAAADI. This CDR3 is built from 13 residues.

There are a few counts of this clone. V is TRBV11-2 and J is TRBJ2-7, with D possibly being TRBD2 (6 bases). V lost 1 base and J lost 3, with 13 bases in between. The germline V gene has CDR1 SGHAT and CDR2 FQNNGV. This CDR3 has 15 amino acids. CDR3: CASSLGGMGGYEQYF. As DNA, the CDR3 is TGTGCCAGCAGCTTAGGCGGCATGGGAGGCTACGAGCAGTACTTC.

The chain recombines TRBV9 with TRBJ1-1; D is unclear. This CDR3 region has 13 residues. Per the germline V gene, CDR1 is SGDLS and CDR2 is YYNGEE. The germline V and J ends were trimmed by 5 bases and 0 bases, with 8 bases remaining between them. CDR3 coding DNA: TGTGCCAGCAGTGTTAATCTGAACACTGAAGCTTTCTTT. It codes for CASSVNLNTEAFF.

This rearrangement joins TRBV18 to TRBJ2-7; TRBD1 is a possible D gene (5 bases). Deletions cut 4 bases from V and 2 bases from J, with 12 bases between. Germline loops: CDR1 KGHSH, CDR2 LQKENI. The CDR3 length is 14 residues. This CDR3 reads CASSLRVWPYEQYF. DNA of the CDR3: TGTGCCAGCTCACTCAGGGTTTGGCCCTACGAGCAGTACTTC. Combining the CDR3 with reference TRBV18 and TRBJ2-7 gives the whole variable domain NAGVMQNPRHLVRRRGQEARLRCSPMKGHSHVYWYRQLPEEGLKFMVYLQKENIIDESGMPKERFSAEFPKEGPSILRIQQVVRGDSAAYFCASSLRVWPYEQYFGPGTRLTVT.

The J gene is TRBJ2-7, the V gene TRBV27, with D possibly TRBD1 on 6 matching bases. The V end lost 0 bases, the J end lost 3 bases, and 15 bases lay between the germline ends. This CDR3 is 16 amino acids long. Germline V gene lookup returns CDR1 MNHEY and CDR2 SMNVEV (reference sequence). CDR3 sequence (DNA): TGTGCCAGCAGTTTATCGTGGGGGCAGGAATACTACGAGCAGTACTTC. Its translation is CASSLSWGQEYYEQYF.

This clone was detected once. The rearrangement uses TRBV10-3 and TRBJ1-4, with a tentative D call TRBD1 (5 bases). This CDR3 is 14 amino acids long. Germline V gene data show CDR1 as ENHRY and CDR2 as SYGVKD. Trimming shortened V by 5 bases and J by 2 bases, and 9 bases separated the two germline ends. In DNA, the CDR3 is TGTGCCATCAGTCTGACAGCGACTAATGAAAAACTGTTTTTT. As protein: CAISLTATNEKLFF.

The chain uses TRBV13 and TRBJ2-1, with 11 bases lining up with TRBD2. Germline trimming cut 5 bases from V and 6 bases from J; bases unmatched to any gene: 12. In germline, CDR1 is PRHDT, CDR2 FYEKMQ (reference sequence). This CDR3 region has 17 residues. The CDR3 reads CASSQRSGRAEGNEQFF. Here the CDR3 DNA reads TGTGCCAGCAGCCAGCGTAGCGGGAGGGCCGAAGGCAATGAGCAGTTCTTC.

This chain connects TRBV10-2 to TRBJ1-2; weak D call: TRBD1 (6 bases). The CDR3 has 17 residues. Between the trimmed V and J ends, which lost 0 bases and 2 bases, there was a span of 16 bases. Germline CDR1 WSHSY, CDR2 SAAADI. CDR3 region: CASSESGDINFNYGYTF. The DNA for the CDR3 is TGCGCCAGCAGTGAGTCGGGGGACATTAACTTCAACTATGGCTACACCTTC.

The gene calls are TRBV25-1 and TRBJ2-3; 8 bases map to TRBD2. In germline, CDR1 is MGHDK, CDR2 SYGVNS. V trimming: 5 bases; J trimming: 0 bases; junction bases outside the gene matches: 4. The CDR3 has 15 amino acids. CDR3 in amino acids: CASSPAGASTDTQYF. The CDR3, as DNA: TGTGCCAGCAGTCCAGCGGGAGCTAGCACAGATACGCAGTATTTT.

The V and J genes are TRBV18 and TRBJ2-7, with D tentatively TRBD2 (7 bases). Germline CDR1 and CDR2: KGHSH and LQKENI. The CDR3 is 18 amino acids. V was pared by 1 base and J by 0 bases, with 19 bases between. Here the CDR3 reads CASSPRNFQGTISYEQYF. The CDR3 region has the DNA TGTGCCAGCTCACCACGCAATTTTCAGGGGACTATCTCCTACGAGCAGTACTTC.

V gene TRBV6-5 combines with J gene TRBJ2-2; D possibly corresponds to TRBD1 (6 bases). Trimming removed 8 bases at V and 9 bases at J, with 10 bases between. The CDR3 spans 11 residues. Looked up from germline, CDR1 is MNHEY and CDR2 is SVGAGI. CDR3 region: CASGQPRELFF. The CDR3 coding sequence is TGTGCCAGCGGACAGCCCCGGGAGCTGTTTTTT.

This chain connects TRBV6-1 to TRBJ2-7; no clear D. This CDR3 has 14 residues. V shed 6 bases and J shed 2 bases, with 14 bases lying between them. Germline V gene lookup returns CDR1 MNHNS and CDR2 SASEGT. CDR3 in amino acids: CASRGAKPPYEQYF. CDR3 nucleotides: TGTGCCAGCAGGGGCGCTAAACCGCCCTACGAGCAGTACTTC.

V usage is TRBV6-1 and J usage is TRBJ2-7; D remains ambiguous. Looked up from germline, CDR1 is MNHNS and CDR2 is SASEGT. The CDR3 is 11 amino acids. Trimming shortened V by 2 bases and J by 3 bases, and 2 bases separated the two germline ends. CDR3 residues: CASSEYYEQYF. As DNA, the CDR3 is TGTGCCAGCAGTGAATACTACGAGCAGTACTTC.

The chain couples TRBV6-5 to TRBJ2-6; 7 bases align to TRBD2. The CDR3 extends over 15 amino acids. Germline-derived CDR1 and CDR2 are MNHEY and SVGAGI. The J segment lost 4 bases and the V segment lost 5 bases, leaving 5 bases of the junction unmatched. CDR3 bases: TGTGCCAGCAGTGCGGGGGAGACCGGGGCCAACGTCCTGACTTTC. Translated, it gives CASSAGETGANVLTF.

The genes are TRBV2 and TRBJ1-5; TRBD1 matches at 10 bases. The J segment lost 6 bases and the V segment lost 7 bases, leaving 9 bases of the junction unmatched. The CDR3 totals 15 residues. Germline-derived CDR1 and CDR2 are SNHLY and FYNNEI. DNA for the CDR3: TGTGCCAGCAACTCGGGACAGGGGAAGGGTCAGCCCCAGCATTTT. It specifies CASNSGQGKGQPQHF.

The chain has TRBV29-1 and TRBJ2-1, with a tentative D call TRBD1 (6 bases). CDR3 length: 16 amino acids. Germline values: CDR1 SQVTM, CDR2 ANQGSEA. V was cut by 0 bases and J by 10 bases, with 22 bases left in between. The CDR3 DNA follows: TGCAGCGTTGAAGAGGGGAGAGGGACAATGGGGCAAGAGCAGTTCTTC. This translates into CSVEEGRGTMGQEQFF.